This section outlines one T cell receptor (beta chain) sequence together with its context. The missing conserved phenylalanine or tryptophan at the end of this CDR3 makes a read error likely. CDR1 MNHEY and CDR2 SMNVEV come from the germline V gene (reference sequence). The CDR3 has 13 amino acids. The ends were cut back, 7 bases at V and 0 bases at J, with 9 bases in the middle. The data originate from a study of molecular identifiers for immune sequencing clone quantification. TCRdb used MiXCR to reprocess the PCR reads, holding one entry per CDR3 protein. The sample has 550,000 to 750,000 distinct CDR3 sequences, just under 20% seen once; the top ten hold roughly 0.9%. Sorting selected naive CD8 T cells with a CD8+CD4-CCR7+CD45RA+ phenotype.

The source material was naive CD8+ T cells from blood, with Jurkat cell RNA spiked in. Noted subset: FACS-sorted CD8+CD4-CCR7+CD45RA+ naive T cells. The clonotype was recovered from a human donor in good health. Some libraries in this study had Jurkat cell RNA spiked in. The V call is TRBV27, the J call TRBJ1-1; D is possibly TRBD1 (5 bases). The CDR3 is CASKRGMNTEAFS. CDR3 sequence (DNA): TGTGCCAGCAAACGGGGGATGAACACTGAAGCTTTCTCT.